Listed below are T cell receptor beta chains from one sample, sequenced in a study of shared clonotypes between healthy human individuals. The protocol was immunoSEQ multiplex PCR, while the TCRdb copy is restricted to in-frame clones and leaves out a portion. The sample contains a few million clones, 90% to 95% of which appear only once. The sequenced sample consisted of naive CD8+ T cells from PBMCs. The receptors derive from a man younger than 35 in good health. Some clones in this sample may be carry-over from other donors' samples. Each CDR3 is given with its conserved first and last residue. D genes are given only for firm matches. Expanded clones get a size class; other rows say once, few or many, or leave the size out.

size | J | D | V | CDR3 | DNA
NA | TRBJ2-2 | TRBD2 | TRBV7-9 | CASSRWTGLAGDGELFF | TGTGCCAGCAGCCGATGGACTGGACTAGCGGGAGACGGGGAGCTGTTTTTT
NA | TRBJ2-5 | NA | TRBV6-1 | CATRAPTQYF | TGTGCCACTAGGGCCCCGACCCAGTACTTC
NA | TRBJ1-5 | TRBD1 | TRBV27 | CAGTLRGTGLQPQHF | TGTGCCGGTACCTTACGCGGGACAGGGCTTCAGCCCCAGCATTTT
NA | TRBJ1-5 | NA | TRBV7-9 | CASSFVGKQPQHF | TGTGCCAGCAGCTTCGTAGGGAAACAGCCCCAGCATTTT
NA | TRBJ2-3 | NA | TRBV9 | CASSVGDKPDTQYF | TGTGCCAGCAGCGTAGGAGACAAACCAGATACGCAGTATTTT
once | TRBJ2-1 | NA | TRBV19 | CASSITGVIYNEQFF | TGTGCCAGTAGTATTACGGGTGTCATTTACAATGAGCAGTTCTTC
NA | TRBJ2-5 | TRBD2 | TRBV28 | CASRLAGAEETQYF | TGTGCCAGCAGACTAGCGGGGGCGGAGGAGACCCAGTACTTC
NA | TRBJ2-1 | TRBD2 | TRBV13 | CASSPESSGTYNEQFF | TGTGCCAGCAGCCCCGAGTCTAGCGGGACTTACAATGAGCAGTTCTTC
NA | TRBJ2-2 | NA | TRBV7-8 | CASSPGHNTGELFF | TGTGCCAGCAGCCCGGGACACAACACCGGGGAGCTGTTTTTT
NA | TRBJ2-3 | NA | TRBV27 | CASSLRGPWTQYF | TGTGCCAGCAGTTTGAGGGGTCCGTGGACGCAGTATTTT
NA | TRBJ2-6 | TRBD1 | TRBV5-1 | CASSSPWTGQSGANVLTF | TGCGCCAGCAGCTCTCCGTGGACAGGGCAAAGTGGGGCCAACGTCCTGACTTTC
NA | TRBJ2-5 | NA | TRBV18 | CASSPEPPGPEQTQYF | TGTGCCAGCTCACCTGAGCCCCCGGGGCCCGAACAGACCCAGTACTTC
NA | TRBJ1-2 | NA | TRBV9 | CASSVGLQGYTF | TGTGCCAGCAGCGTAGGCCTACAGGGCTACACCTTC